This T cell receptor (beta chain) was identified during a study of shared clonotypes between healthy human individuals. The data were produced by immunoSEQ multiplex PCR, yet TCRdb's version contains in-frame clones alone and is incomplete. The table has over a million clones, around 95% seen once. As to this clone: Other DNA sequences in this specimen translate into the identical CDR3.

The material sequenced was naive CD4+ T cells sorted from blood. Subset in this sample: CD45RA+ positively selected. This sequence was found in a man aged 30 to 45 in good health.

This chain's CDR3 is CASSRQGDQPQHF. The CDR3 DNA reads as TGTGCCAGCAGTCGACAGGGCGATCAGCCCCAGCATTTT. The chain uses TRBV2 and TRBJ1-5; TRBD1 agrees at 7 bases. Germline V gene lookup returns CDR1 SNHLY and CDR2 FYNNEI. The ends lost 5 bases at V and 5 bases at J; junction bases unmatched: 3. CDR3 length equals 13 residues.